These T cell receptor beta chains were read from a single sample in a study of shared clonotypes between healthy human individuals. TCRdb's copy holds only in-frame clones and misses some; the assay was immunoSEQ multiplex PCR. This table holds hundreds of thousands of clones, about 97% found once. The sample was naive CD8+ T cells sorted from blood. The source is a man under 40 in good health. Each CDR3 is given with its conserved first and last residue. The D gene is left open where the match is weak. Size is omitted from some rows. Given values are once, few, many or a class for expanded clones.

TRBJ1-1 | TRBV5-1 | NA | NA | CASSSDSDTEAFF | TGCGCCAGCAGCTCAGATTCGGACACTGAAGCTTTCTTT
TRBJ2-7 | TRBV2 | NA | TRBD1 | CASSESSGTARSQYF | TGTGCCAGCAGTGAATCTTCCGGGACAGCACGATCCCAGTACTTC
TRBJ2-7 | TRBV4-1 | NA | TRBD1 | CASSPGQALYEQYF | TGCGCCAGCAGCCCCGGACAGGCCCTCTACGAGCAGTACTTC
TRBJ2-5 | TRBV27 | NA | NA | CATRGLQETQYF | TGTGCCACCCGGGGCCTGCAAGAGACCCAGTACTTC
TRBJ2-1 | TRBV7-9 | NA | NA | CASSLDLAYNEQFF | TGTGCCAGCAGCTTAGACCTGGCCTACAATGAGCAGTTCTTC
TRBJ2-7 | TRBV10-2 | NA | NA | CASSEFLRDKLYEQYF | TGCGCCAGCAGTGAGTTCTTGCGGGACAAGCTCTACGAGCAGTACTTC
TRBJ2-5 | TRBV5-4 | NA | NA | CASTSGVQETQYF | TGTGCCAGCACCTCAGGGGTTCAAGAGACCCAGTACTTC
TRBJ2-1 | TRBV7-9 | NA | NA | CASSSGEPEDNEQFF | TGTGCCAGCAGCTCCGGAGAACCCGAGGACAATGAGCAGTTCTTC
TRBJ2-7 | TRBV6-5 | NA | NA | CASSYSAPPAEQYF | TGTGCCAGCAGTTACTCAGCTCCACCCGCCGAGCAGTACTTC
TRBJ2-7 | TRBV27 | NA | TRBD2 | CASSQTSGSTYEQYF | TGTGCCAGCAGCCAAACTAGCGGGAGTACCTACGAGCAGTACTTC
TRBJ2-7 | TRBV28 | NA | NA | CASSLIRTMIYEQYF | TGTGCCAGCAGTTTAATTCGTACTATGATCTACGAGCAGTACTTC
TRBJ1-1 | TRBV28 | NA | NA | CASSKGMNTEAFF | TGTGCCAGCAGCAAGGGGATGAACACTGAAGCTTTCTTT
TRBJ2-3 | TRBV2 | NA | TRBD2 | CASGGDSRVDTQYF | TGTGCCAGCGGGGGGGACTCAAGGGTGGATACGCAGTATTTT
TRBJ1-5 | TRBV6-1 | NA | TRBD1 | CAGETGGGQPQHF | TGTGCCGGCGAGACAGGGGGCGGGCAGCCCCAGCATTTT
TRBJ1-2 | TRBV9 | NA | NA | CASSVGRDRPNYGYTF | TGTGCCAGCAGCGTCGGGAGAGACAGGCCGAACTATGGCTACACCTTC
TRBJ1-1 | TRBV30 | NA | NA | CAQSRANTEAFF | TGTGCCCAGTCGAGGGCCAACACTGAAGCTTTCTTT
TRBJ2-3 | TRBV19 | NA | NA | CASSPGTSSTDTQYF | TGTGCCAGTAGTCCTGGGACATCCTCTACAGATACGCAGTATTTT
TRBJ2-1 | TRBV29-1 | NA | NA | CSGDSSYEQFF | TGCAGCGGGGATAGTTCCTATGAGCAGTTCTTC
TRBJ1-1 | TRBV27 | NA | NA | CASSLFAGHTEAFF | TGTGCCAGCAGTTTATTTGCCGGGCACACTGAAGCTTTCTTT
TRBJ1-1 | TRBV5-1 | NA | NA | CASSSAADMNTEAFF | TGCGCCAGCAGCTCGGCGGCAGACATGAACACTGAAGCTTTCTTT
TRBJ1-3 | TRBV5-1 | once | TRBD1 | CASSWGDRGAGNTIYF | TGCGCCAGCAGCTGGGGGGACAGGGGTGCTGGAAACACCATATATTTT
TRBJ2-4 | TRBV29-1 | NA | NA | CSVEGWGDKAKNIQYF | TGCAGCGTTGAGGGTTGGGGGGACAAAGCCAAAAACATTCAGTACTTC
TRBJ2-1 | TRBV19 | once | TRBD2 | CASSIGGLAAYNEQFF | TGTGCCAGTAGTATAGGGGGACTAGCGGCTTACAATGAGCAGTTCTTC
TRBJ2-1 | TRBV7-6 | NA | TRBD2 | CASSSGTSGHNEQFF | TGTGCCAGCAGTTCCGGGACTAGCGGCCACAATGAGCAGTTCTTC
TRBJ1-5 | TRBV15 | NA | TRBD1 | CATSTGDRLSNQPQHF | TGTGCCACCAGCACCGGGGACAGACTTAGCAATCAGCCCCAGCATTTT
TRBJ2-5 | TRBV7-9 | NA | TRBD2 | CASSQLLAGAQETQYF | TGTGCCAGCAGCCAACTACTAGCGGGAGCGCAAGAGACCCAGTACTTC
TRBJ2-1 | TRBV19 | NA | TRBD2 | CASSPLAGGNNEQFF | TGTGCCAGTAGCCCTCTGGCGGGGGGTAACAATGAGCAGTTCTTC
TRBJ1-2 | TRBV9 | NA | TRBD1 | CASRAGTGNGNGYTF | TGTGCCAGCAGAGCAGGGACAGGGAATGGGAATGGCTACACCTTC
TRBJ1-5 | TRBV7-9 | NA | NA | CASSPDAGNQPQHF | TGTGCCAGCAGCCCGGATGCGGGGAATCAGCCCCAGCATTTT
TRBJ1-1 | TRBV5-6 | once | NA | CASSLGARDPGAFF | TGTGCCAGCAGCTTGGGGGCCCGGGACCCTGGGGCTTTCTTT
TRBJ2-7 | TRBV27 | NA | TRBD2 | CASRHLGSGGSYEQYF | TGTGCCAGCAGGCATTTAGGCAGCGGGGGCTCCTACGAGCAGTACTTC
TRBJ2-7 | TRBV10-3 | NA | TRBD1 | CAISEGTGGSFYEQYF | TGTGCCATCAGTGAGGGGACAGGGGGAAGTTTCTACGAGCAGTACTTC
TRBJ1-3 | TRBV6-4 | once | NA | CASSDPGSTVSGNTIYF | TGTGCCAGCAGTGACCCCGGTTCAACAGTCTCTGGAAACACCATATATTTT
TRBJ2-1 | TRBV29-1 | NA | NA | CSAGRYNEQFF | TGCAGCGCTGGACGCTACAATGAGCAGTTCTTC
TRBJ2-7 | TRBV27 | NA | NA | CASRELAFSIYEQYF | TGTGCCAGCAGAGAACTAGCCTTCTCCATCTACGAGCAGTACTTC
TRBJ2-1 | TRBV4-2 | NA | TRBD2 | CASSQGTSGSFSSRNEQFF | TGTGCCAGCAGCCAAGGGACTAGCGGGAGCTTCTCTTCTCGCAATGAGCAGTTCTTC
TRBJ2-7 | TRBV19 | NA | NA | CASSIRDSYEQYF | TGTGCCAGTAGTATTCGCGACTCCTACGAGCAGTACTTC
TRBJ2-2 | TRBV7-2 | NA | TRBD2 | CASSTLLAGANTGELFF | TGTGCCAGCAGCACTCTCTTAGCGGGAGCTAACACCGGGGAGCTGTTTTTT
TRBJ2-1 | TRBV5-1 | NA | NA | CASSLQGPSSYNEQFF | TGCGCCAGCAGCTTGCAAGGACCGAGCTCCTACAATGAGCAGTTCTTC
TRBJ2-7 | TRBV7-9 | NA | NA | CASSSWTEGNSEQYF | TGTGCCAGCAGCAGCTGGACGGAGGGTAATAGCGAGCAGTACTTC
TRBJ2-1 | TRBV29-1 | NA | TRBD2 | CSVEGGLAGVSSYNEQFF | TGCAGCGTTGAGGGAGGGCTAGCGGGGGTAAGCTCCTACAATGAGCAGTTCTTC
TRBJ1-2 | TRBV30 | NA | NA | CAWSVGVREGYTF | TGTGCCTGGAGTGTGGGGGTTCGAGAAGGCTACACCTTC